This is a list of T cell receptor beta chains from one sample in a study of T cell repertoires in cytomegalovirus infection. TCRdb ran MiXCR on the reads and lists one entry per CDR3 protein. The sample yields approximately 1,000,000 distinct CDR3 sequences, about a third seen once. No cognate antigen is known for these TCRs. This material consisted of cultured CD8+ T cells from PBMCs, taken from culture after CMV antigen stimulation. The receptors originated from a human donor in good health (CMV status not recorded). Some clones in this sample may be carry-over from other donors' samples. The CDR3 runs from the conserved cysteine through the conserved F or W. The D gene is left open where the match is weak. Clone size is stated in some rows and not others, as once, few, many or a class when expanded.

v_gene,d_gene,abundance,j_gene,CDR3nt,CDR3aa
TRBV4-2,TRBD1,-,TRBJ2-3,TGTGCCAGCAGCCCCGACAGGGTGCGCACAGATACGCAGTATTTT,CASSPDRVRTDTQYF
TRBV7-9,-,few,TRBJ1-4,TGTGAAGCCAGCATCCCCCAGGGGAGTGGTGAAAAACTGTTTTTT,CEASIPQGSGEKLFF
TRBV28,TRBD1,-,TRBJ1-2,TGTGCCAGCAGTTGGGACAGGAACTATGGCTACACCTTC,CASSWDRNYGYTF
TRBV12-3/TRBV12-4,TRBD2,few,TRBJ2-5,TGTGCCGTCTCCTGGGGGGGGGAGACCCAGTACTTC,CAVSWGGETQYF
TRBV28,-,-,TRBJ2-3,TGTGCCAGCAGTCCCCCGGGACCCGCAGACGGAGATACGCAGTATTTT,CASSPPGPADGDTQYF
TRBV7-6,-,-,TRBJ2-5,TGTGCCAGCAGAGGTGGAGGACAAGAGACCCAGTACTTC,CASRGGGQETQYF
TRBV27,TRBD1,-,TRBJ1-1,TGTACCTCCGGGAGGGGGCTCACTGAAGCTTTCTTT,CTSGRGLTEAFF
TRBV7-4,-,-,TRBJ1-3,TGTGCCAGCCCCCTCTCTGGAAACACCATATATTTT,CASPLSGNTIYF
TRBV12-3/TRBV12-4,-,-,TRBJ2-2,TGTGCCTTTCCGGGATCCCCTAGGGCCGGGGAGCTGTTTTTT,CAFPGSPRAGELFF
TRBV10-3,TRBD2,-,TRBJ2-1,TGTGCCATCAGTGGCCCACTAGCGGGGGATAACTACAATGAGCAGTTCTTC,CAISGPLAGDNYNEQFF
TRBV6-1,-,many,TRBJ2-7,TGTGCCAGCAGTGAATTAGACGGCAGCTCCTACGAGCAGTACTTC,CASSELDGSSYEQYF
TRBV4-1,-,-,TRBJ2-5,TGCGCCAGCAGCCAAGGCATCGTAGAGCAAGAGACCCAGTACTTC,CASSQGIVEQETQYF
TRBV7-2,-,many,TRBJ1-5,TGTGCCAGCAGCTTAGGGTTGGAGCCCCAGCATTTT,CASSLGLEPQHF
TRBV7-6,-,many,TRBJ2-1,TGTGCCAGCAGCCCGGGAATTTACAATGAGCAGTTCTTC,CASSPGIYNEQFF
TRBV5-8,TRBD1,-,TRBJ1-6,TGTGCCAGCAGCTTACCGGGACAGGCAAATTCACCCCTCCACTTT,CASSLPGQANSPLHF
TRBV12-3/TRBV12-4,-,-,TRBJ1-6,TGTGCCAGCAGTTTCTCAACCCACCCGGACGGCCGTTATAATTCACCCCTCCACTTT,CASSFSTHPDGRYNSPLHF
TRBV4-3,-,-,TRBJ1-2,TGCGCCAGCAGCCAAGATCGTGGCAGGACGAGAGGCTACACCTTC,CASSQDRGRTRGYTF
TRBV5-1,-,few,TRBJ1-1,TGCGCCAGCAGCTTGGGGGGCATTGGCGAAGCTTTCTTT,CASSLGGIGEAFF
TRBV19,TRBD1,-,TRBJ2-2,TGTGCCAGTCTTGGACAGGGTAGAGCCGGGGAGCTGTTTTTT,CASLGQGRAGELFF
TRBV5-6,-,-,TRBJ2-1,TGTGCCGGCAGCTTACAACCCTCCTACAATGAGCAGTTCTTC,CAGSLQPSYNEQFF
TRBV7-9,TRBD1,-,TRBJ1-2,TGTGCCAGCAGCTTTTCAGGGACAGACGTTTATGGCTACACCTTC,CASSFSGTDVYGYTF
TRBV12-3/TRBV12-4,TRBD1,-,TRBJ1-6,TGTGCCAGCAGGGTGACAGGGACGGGCTATAATTCACCCCTCCACTTT,CASRVTGTGYNSPLHF
TRBV7-9,-,many,TRBJ2-1,TGTGCCAGCAGCCCCGGTCATGGGGGAAGGGTTTACAATGAGCAGTTCTTC,CASSPGHGGRVYNEQFF
TRBV2,TRBD1,-,TRBJ2-1,TGTGCCAGCAGTCCCACAGGGGTGGATGAGCAGTTCTTC,CASSPTGVDEQFF
TRBV5-6,-,many,TRBJ1-1,TGTGCCAGCAGCTTGGTCACGGGAGTTACTGAAGCTTTCTTT,CASSLVTGVTEAFF
TRBV12-3/TRBV12-4,TRBD1,few,TRBJ1-3,TGTGCCAGCAGTTCCGGGACAGGGGGTCCCGGAAACACCATATATTTT,CASSSGTGGPGNTIYF
TRBV5-5,-,-,TRBJ2-7,TGTGCCAGCAGCTTGCGAGGGACGGATGACTACGAGCAGTACTTC,CASSLRGTDDYEQYF